The clone carrying this TCR beta chain occurred a few times. The antigen remains undetermined. An end of the junction does not agree with germline; a read error may underlie this. A single record per CDR3 protein comes from TCRdb applying MiXCR to the 5' RACE reads. Altogether about 240,000 distinct CDR3 sequences are present, roughly 8.6% being singletons, with the ten largest covering under 7.5%. The sample belongs to a study of CD8 T cells in ankylosing spondylitis. Whole-study results and caveats: Within ankylosing spondylitis blood, a TCR beta motif made up of eight highly homologous variants appeared to be characteristic.

Germline loops: CDR1 SSHAT, CDR2 FNYEAQ (reference sequence). This CDR3 has 14 amino acids. The genes are TRBV7-7 and TRBJ2-3; D is perhaps TRBD1 (5 bases). This receptor was taken from a male donor with ankylosing spondylitis or in good health (not recorded which). The sequenced sample consisted of blood, either unsorted or a sorted T cell fraction (not recorded which). The CDR3: CASRKYRLKDTQYF. CDR3 DNA sequence: TGTGCTAGCAGAAAATACAGGTTAAAGGATACGCAGTATTTT.